The T cell receptor (beta chain) under discussion was sequenced for a study of control samples from healthy donors and cancer patients. Sequencing used immunoSEQ multiplex PCR; TCRdb keeps in-frame clones, though not all of them. The data contain 150,000 or so clones, about 87% of them singletons. Germline values: CDR1 LNHDA, CDR2 SQIVND (reference sequence). This CDR3 contains 17 residues. V lost 6 bases to trimming and J lost 5 bases, with 23 bases between them. The material sequenced was blood. V usage is TRBV19 and J usage is TRBJ2-1, with a possible D match to TRBD1 (6 bases). This clonotype was sampled from a man aged 30-40 years in good health. In nucleotides, the CDR3 is TGTGCCAGTAGCCCGAGAACCGGGGCCAGGGGAGACAATGAGCAGTTCTTC. Translation gives CASSPRTGARGDNEQFF.